This entry concerns a single T cell receptor beta chain. Its specificity is not known. The data were obtained in a study of shared clonotypes between healthy human individuals. Study outcomes and limitations: The study generally estimated greater richness for naive than memory subsets. How much donors shared clonotypes was expected to be affected by sequencing depth. The donor pool, a small one, limited the genetic and exposure-history diversity represented. The generation probabilities recorded for non-shared clonotypes fell below those of clonotypes shared by all four donors.

Produced via immunoSEQ multiplex PCR; TCRdb's table is partial and in-frame only. The profile covers 850,000 to 1,200,000 clones, with around four fifths appearing a single time and 1.4% taken by the ten largest. The sample was memory CD4+ T cells sorted from blood. Subset in this sample: CD45RA-negative fraction. The source is a man aged 18 to 35 in good health.

The CDR3 region is CASSQAGGSGANVLTF. DNA for the CDR3: TGTGCCAGTAGTCAGGCGGGGGGCTCTGGGGCCAACGTCCTGACTTTC. The rearrangement links TRBV19 to TRBJ2-6; TRBD2 aligns across 8 bases. The germline CDR1 and CDR2 sequences are LNHDA and SQIVND (reference sequence). With 5 bases clipped from V and 0 bases from J, the junction kept 3 bases outside the gene matches. CDR3 length equals 16 residues.